These 14 T cell receptor beta chains originate from one sample sequenced in a study of blood T cells in healthy people across ages. Alongside a J-beta primer mix, a sample-barcoded 5' primer served in a second PCR lasting roughly 7 to 12 cycles. TCRdb processed the 5' RACE reads anew with MiXCR; each CDR3 protein has one entry. The sample comprises a few hundred thousand distinct CDR3 sequences, roughly 26% of which are singletons, and roughly 30% rests with the top ten. Sequencing was performed on blood. These receptors were obtained from a woman in her sixties or seventies in good health.

This CDR3 reads CASSEIKGGGSDTQYF. The DNA of the CDR3 is TGCGCCAGCAGTGAGATTAAGGGGGGCGGTTCAGATACGCAGTATTTT. The chain has TRBV10-2 and TRBJ2-3, with D possibly called TRBD1 or TRBD2 (6 bases each). V dropped 2 bases and J dropped 4 bases, with 16 bases sitting between them. The CDR3 has 16 residues. In germline, CDR1 is WSHSY, CDR2 SAAADI.

The chain employs TRBV20-1 and TRBJ2-7; tentative D call: TRBD2 (5 bases). Looked up from germline, CDR1 is DFQATT and CDR2 is SNEGSKA (reference sequence). CDR3 length equals 14 residues. Trimming removed 0 bases from V and 5 bases from J, with 14 bases in between. This chain's CDR3 is CSARDPRIGNEQYF. CDR3 DNA: TGCAGTGCTAGAGATCCCCGGATCGGGAACGAGCAGTACTTC.

The chain has TRBV28 and TRBJ2-5; tentatively, D is TRBD2 (6 bases). The closer fit of TRBJ2-1 to the DNA end suggests the J call may be wrong. The CDR3 totals 16 residues. Germline CDR1 MDHEN, CDR2 SYDVKM. The CDR3 protein is CASRGGRATRYNEQFF. As DNA, the CDR3 is TGTGCCAGCAGAGGAGGGCGGGCCACGAGATACAATGAGCAGTTCTTC.

This CDR3 is CATSREGRDTDTQYF. The CDR3 nucleotides are TGTGCCACCAGCAGAGAAGGTCGGGACACAGATACGCAGTATTTT. The chain carries TRBV15 and TRBJ2-3; TRBD2 might be the D (5 bases). Germline V gene data show CDR1 as LNHNV and CDR2 as YYDKDF (reference sequence). Trimming removed 0 bases from V and 2 bases from J, with 9 bases in between. This CDR3 has 15 residues.

The chain links TRBV4-2 to TRBJ2-2; D ambiguous. V was pared by 0 bases and J by 6 bases, with 8 bases between. Germline V gene sequence: CDR1 LGHNA, CDR2 YNFKEQ. The CDR3 loop spans 14 amino acids. The CDR3 coding sequence is TGTGCCAGCAGCCAAGATAATATCCCCGGGGAGCTGTTTTTT. Protein sequence: CASSQDNIPGELFF.

The chain combines TRBV7-3 with TRBJ1-1, with D possibly being TRBD1 (5 bases). Looked up from germline, CDR1 is SGHTA and CDR2 is FQGTGA. V was shortened by 5 bases and J by 0 bases, with 10 bases between the two germline ends. The CDR3 runs 14 residues. Here the CDR3 reads CASSLGGLNTEAFF. The CDR3 DNA reads as TGTGCCAGCAGCCTCGGGGGTTTGAACACTGAAGCTTTCTTT.

The gene calls are TRBV28 and TRBJ2-5; tentatively, D is TRBD2 (6 bases). TRBJ2-1 explains the end of the DNA better; the J call may be wrong. The CDR3 is 16 amino acids. Germline V CDR1 and CDR2: MDHEN, SYDVKM. CDR3 bases: TGTGCCAGCAGTTTACCCCGGGCTAGCGCCTTGGAGGAGCAGTTCTTC. Protein: CASSLPRASALEEQFF.

The chain is built from TRBV29-1 and TRBJ2-3; D is uncertain. The CDR3 is made up of 12 amino acids. Germline CDR1 and CDR2: SQVTM and ANQGSEA. Trimming took off 5 bases at V and 3 bases at J, with 9 bases between the two ends. The CDR3 reads CSVRPGTDTQYF. CDR3 in DNA: TGCAGCGTTCGACCCGGGACAGATACGCAGTATTTT.

The table lists this clonotype with a few counts. J is TRBJ1-2 and V is TRBV11-2; D unresolved. The germline V gene has CDR1 SGHAT and CDR2 FQNNGV. V gave up 5 bases and J gave up 0 bases, with 10 bases separating them. CDR3 length: 14 amino acids. The CDR3 DNA reads TGTGCCAGCAGCCCGTCGGGAGCTAACTATGGCTACACCTTC. This codes for CASSPSGANYGYTF.

This clonotype was counted ten times or more. The gene calls are TRBV29-1 and TRBJ2-5; D gene ambiguous. The V gene's germline CDR1 is SQVTM and CDR2 ANQGSEA. The length of the CDR3 is 12 residues. V was pared by 6 bases and J by 5 bases, with 13 bases between. The CDR3 here is CSVRLIGETQYF. CDR3 nucleotide sequence: TGCAGCGTGAGGCTCATTGGCGAGACCCAGTACTTC.

The genes are TRBV24-1 and TRBJ1-1, with D maybe TRBD1 (6 bases). The germline gives CDR1 KGHDR, CDR2 SFDVKD. Between the trimmed V and J ends, which lost 5 bases and 2 bases, there was a span of 14 bases. The CDR3 is 15 amino acids. The CDR3: CATSGPGQRNTEAFF. In nucleotides, the CDR3 is TGTGCCACCAGTGGCCCCGGACAGAGAAACACTGAAGCTTTCTTT.

This clonotype was counted ten times or more. The chain employs TRBV6-1 and TRBJ1-5; 8 bases align to TRBD1. Germline V gene lookup returns CDR1 MNHNS and CDR2 SASEGT. There are 13 residues in the CDR3. J gave up 4 bases and V 5 bases, and 1 base lay outside the gene matches. The CDR3 is CASSRQGNQPQHF. In DNA, the CDR3 is TGTGCCAGCAGTAGACAGGGGAATCAGCCCCAGCATTTT.

This clonotype was counted between two and nine times. V gene TRBV29-1 combines with J gene TRBJ2-1; TRBD1 aligns across 9 bases. The CDR3 runs 13 residues. The germline V gene encodes CDR1 SQVTM and CDR2 ANQGSEA. V lost 4 bases to trimming and J lost 3 bases; unmatched junction nucleotides: 1. The CDR3 DNA is TGCAGCGTTGTGACAGGGGGCTACAATGAGCAGTTCTTC. Protein sequence: CSVVTGGYNEQFF.

V gene TRBV29-1 combines with J gene TRBJ1-2; unclear D gene. Germline V gene data show CDR1 as SQVTM and CDR2 as ANQGSEA. The CDR3 runs 11 residues. The ends were cut back, 3 bases at V and 14 bases at J, with 16 bases in the middle. The CDR3 DNA is TGCAGCGTTGAGTCAGCGGGCCCTTCGACCTTC. Translating gives CSVESAGPSTF.